What follows are 7 T cell receptor beta chains derived from one specimen sequenced in a study of CD8 T cells in ankylosing spondylitis. TCRdb recomputed calls from the 5' RACE reads with MiXCR, one row per CDR3 protein. The repertoire includes 250,000 to 400,000 distinct CDR3 sequences, under 14% of them detected once, and 8% to 9.5% sits in the top ten. Sequences were obtained from blood, either unsorted or a sorted T cell fraction (not recorded which). These receptors all stem from a female donor with ankylosing spondylitis or in good health (not recorded which).

This clonotype was seen once. Just one base apart from a much larger clone, this may be a read error. The chain carries TRBV5-5 and TRBJ2-1; the D gene is possibly TRBD1 (6 bases). The CDR3 runs to 16 residues. Per germline, CDR1 SGHKS and CDR2 YYEKEE (reference sequence). Here the CDR3 reads CASSPSQNRVNNEQLF. DNA for the CDR3: TGTGCCAGCAGCCCCAGCCAGAACAGGGTCAACAATGAGCAGTTGTTC.

This clonotype appeared many times. The chain recombines TRBV3-1 with TRBJ2-7; possibly TRBD1 for D (5 bases). The CDR3 totals 15 residues. V was trimmed by 2 bases and J by 5 bases, leaving 16 bases between them. Germline V lookup: CDR1 LGHDT, CDR2 YNNKEL (reference sequence). The CDR3 DNA is TGTGCCAGCAGCCAAATCGAGCAGGGCCCCAACGAGCAGTACTTC. Protein sequence: CASSQIEQGPNEQYF.

This sequence joins TRBV7-2 and TRBJ2-7, with 11 positions matching TRBD1. CDR3 length: 15 residues. The germline CDR1 and CDR2 sequences are SGHTA and FQGNSA. V was pared by 5 bases and J by 3 bases, with 6 bases of the junction left unmatched. The CDR3 DNA is TGTGCCAGCAGCCTCCGGGACAGGGGGGTCTACGAGCAGTACTTC. It encodes CASSLRDRGVYEQYF. Supplemented by reference TRBV7-2 and TRBJ2-7, the full variable domain reads GAGVSQSPSNKVTEKGKDVELRCDPISGHTALYWYRQSLGQGLEFLIYFQGNSAPDKSGLPSDRFSAERTGGSVSTLTIQRTQQEDSAVYLCASSLRDRGVYEQYFGPGTRLTVT.

This clonotype has ten or more counts. The chain has TRBV7-2 and TRBJ2-7; 7 bases are shared with TRBD2. Germline lookup yields CDR1 SGHTA and CDR2 FQGNSA. Trimming at V came to 4 bases and at J to 6 bases, leaving 9 bases not matched to a gene. The CDR3 is made up of 14 amino acids. This CDR3 is CASSSVTGTTEQYF. The CDR3 DNA sequence: TGTGCCAGCAGCTCAGTTACCGGGACTACCGAGCAGTACTTC.

This clonotype was observed many times. The chain recombines TRBV7-9 with TRBJ1-1, with D possibly TRBD1 on 5 matching bases. Deletions cut 4 bases from V and 1 base from J, with 13 bases between. CDR1 is SEHNR, CDR2 FQNEAQ, per germline (reference sequence). This CDR3 has 15 residues. CDR3 DNA: TGTGCCAGCAGCTCCCATAGGGACGGGAACACTGAAGCTTTCTTT. Translated: CASSSHRDGNTEAFF.

The chain links TRBV9 to TRBJ2-2, with 7 nucleotides matching TRBD2. This CDR3 contains 15 residues. The ends lost 0 bases at V and 8 bases at J; junction bases unmatched: 7. Per the germline V gene, CDR1 is SGDLS and CDR2 is YYNGEE. CDR3 DNA sequence: TGTGCCAGCAGCGTAGGCGGGAGCGGAACTGGGGAGCTGTTTTTT. The encoded protein is CASSVGGSGTGELFF.

In its sample, this clonotype was seen a few times. The chain links TRBV20-1 to TRBJ1-2; TRBD1 might be the D (5 bases). CDR1 and CDR2 (germline): DFQATT, SNEGSKA (reference sequence). Trimming removed 4 bases at V and 5 bases at J, with 14 bases between. The CDR3 covers 13 residues. CDR3 residues: CSATGEDWYGYTF. CDR3 nucleotides: TGCAGTGCTACGGGGGAGGATTGGTATGGCTACACCTTC.